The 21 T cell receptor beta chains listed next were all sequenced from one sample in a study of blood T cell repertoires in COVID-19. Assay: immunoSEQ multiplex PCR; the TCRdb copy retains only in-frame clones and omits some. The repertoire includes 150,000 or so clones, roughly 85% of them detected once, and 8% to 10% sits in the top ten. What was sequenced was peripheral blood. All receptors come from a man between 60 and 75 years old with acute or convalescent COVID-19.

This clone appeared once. CDR3 in DNA: TGTGCCAGTAGTCTTAGCGGGAGCACCGGGGAGCTGTTTTTT. It is translated as CASSLSGSTGELFF. The V call is TRBV19, the J call TRBJ2-2, with 9 bases identical to TRBD2. Trimming at V came to 5 bases and at J to 4 bases, leaving 2 bases not matched to a gene. There are 14 residues in the CDR3. Germline loops: CDR1 LNHDA, CDR2 SQIVND (reference sequence). Variable domain in full (rest from reference TRBV19 and TRBJ2-2): DGGITQSPKYLFRKEGQNVTLSCEQNLNHDAMYWYRQDPGQGLRLIYYSQIVNDFQKGDIAEGYSVSREKKESFPLTVTSAQKNPTAFYLCASSLSGSTGELFFGEGSRLTVL.

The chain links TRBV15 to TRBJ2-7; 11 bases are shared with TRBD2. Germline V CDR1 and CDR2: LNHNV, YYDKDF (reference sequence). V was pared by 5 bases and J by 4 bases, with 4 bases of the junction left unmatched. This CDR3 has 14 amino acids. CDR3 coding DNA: TGTGCCACCAGCCGGACTAGCGGGCGGTACGAGCAGTACTTC. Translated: CATSRTSGRYEQYF. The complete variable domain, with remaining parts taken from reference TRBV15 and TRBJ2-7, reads DAMVIQNPRYQVTQFGKPVTLSCSQTLNHNVMYWYQQKSSQAPKLLFHYYDKDFNNEADTPDNFQSRRPNTSFCFLDIRSPGLGDTAMYLCATSRTSGRYEQYFGPGTRLTVT.

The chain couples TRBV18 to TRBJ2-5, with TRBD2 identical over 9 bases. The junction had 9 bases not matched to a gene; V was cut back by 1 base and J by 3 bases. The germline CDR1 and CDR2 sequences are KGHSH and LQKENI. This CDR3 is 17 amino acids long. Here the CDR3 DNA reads TGTGCCAGCTCACCACTAGCGGGAGTTTCGGCTGAAGAGACCCAGTACTTC. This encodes CASSPLAGVSAEETQYF.

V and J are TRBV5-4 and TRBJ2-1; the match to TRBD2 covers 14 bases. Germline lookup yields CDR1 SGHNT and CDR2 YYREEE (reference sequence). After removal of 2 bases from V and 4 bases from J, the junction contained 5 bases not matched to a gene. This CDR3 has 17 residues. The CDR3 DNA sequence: TGTGCCAGCAGCTTAGGACTAGCGGGAGGATCTTACAATGAGCAGTTCTTC. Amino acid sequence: CASSLGLAGGSYNEQFF.

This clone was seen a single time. CDR3 sequence: CASRTGTSGPDTQYF. DNA of the CDR3: TGTGCCAGCAGAACCGGGACTAGCGGACCAGATACGCAGTATTTT. J is TRBJ2-3 and V is TRBV6-1, with 11 bases matching TRBD2. V shed 6 bases and J 4 bases; nucleotides not matched to a gene: 6. This CDR3 is built from 15 residues. Germline values: CDR1 MNHNS, CDR2 SASEGT.

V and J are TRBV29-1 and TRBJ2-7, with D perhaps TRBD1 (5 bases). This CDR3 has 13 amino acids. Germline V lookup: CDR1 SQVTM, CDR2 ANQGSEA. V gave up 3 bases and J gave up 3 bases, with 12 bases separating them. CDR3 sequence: CSVEPRDSYEQYF. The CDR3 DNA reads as TGCAGCGTTGAGCCCAGGGATAGCTACGAGCAGTACTTC.

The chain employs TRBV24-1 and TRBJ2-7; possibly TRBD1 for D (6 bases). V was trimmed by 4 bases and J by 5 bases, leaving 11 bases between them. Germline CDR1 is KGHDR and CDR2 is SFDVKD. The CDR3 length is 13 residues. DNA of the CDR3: TGTGCCACCAGTGACCCAGGGGTCAACGAGCAGTACTTC. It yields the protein CATSDPGVNEQYF.

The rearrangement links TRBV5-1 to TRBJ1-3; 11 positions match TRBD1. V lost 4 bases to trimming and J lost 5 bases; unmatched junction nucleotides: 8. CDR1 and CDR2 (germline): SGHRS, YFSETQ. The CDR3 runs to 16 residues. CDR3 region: CASSISGTGGRNTIYF. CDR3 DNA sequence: TGCGCCAGCAGCATTTCCGGGACAGGGGGACGAAACACCATATATTTT.

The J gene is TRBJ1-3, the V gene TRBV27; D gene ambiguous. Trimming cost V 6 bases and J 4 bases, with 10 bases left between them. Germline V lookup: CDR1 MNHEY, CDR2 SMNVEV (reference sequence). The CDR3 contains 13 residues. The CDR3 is CASRAYAGNTIYF. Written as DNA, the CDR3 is TGTGCCAGCAGGGCTTACGCAGGAAACACCATATATTTT.

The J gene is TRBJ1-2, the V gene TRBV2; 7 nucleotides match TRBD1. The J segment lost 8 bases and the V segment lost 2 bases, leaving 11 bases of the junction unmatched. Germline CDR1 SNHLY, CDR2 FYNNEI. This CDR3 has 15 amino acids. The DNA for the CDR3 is TGTGCCAGCAGTGAATTGACGAGACAGGGACAAGGCTACACCTTC. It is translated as CASSELTRQGQGYTF.

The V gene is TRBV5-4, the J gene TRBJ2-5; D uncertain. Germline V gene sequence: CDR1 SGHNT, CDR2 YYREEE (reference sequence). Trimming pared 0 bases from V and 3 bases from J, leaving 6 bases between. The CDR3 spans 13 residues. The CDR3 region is CASSLGGKETQYF. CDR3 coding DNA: TGTGCCAGCAGCTTGGGCGGAAAAGAGACCCAGTACTTC.

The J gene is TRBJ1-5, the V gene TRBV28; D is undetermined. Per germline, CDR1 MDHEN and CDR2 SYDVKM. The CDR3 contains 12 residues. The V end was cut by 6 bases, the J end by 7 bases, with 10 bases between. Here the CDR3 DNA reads TGTGCCAGCAGGGTACAGAAGCAGCCCCAGCATTTT. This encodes CASRVQKQPQHF.

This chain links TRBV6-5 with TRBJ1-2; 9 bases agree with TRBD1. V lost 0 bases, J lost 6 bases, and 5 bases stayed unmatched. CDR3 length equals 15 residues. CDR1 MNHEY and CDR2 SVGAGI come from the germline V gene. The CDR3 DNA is TGTGCCAGCAGTTACTCGGGACAGGGAGTGGATGGCTACACCTTC. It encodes CASSYSGQGVDGYTF.

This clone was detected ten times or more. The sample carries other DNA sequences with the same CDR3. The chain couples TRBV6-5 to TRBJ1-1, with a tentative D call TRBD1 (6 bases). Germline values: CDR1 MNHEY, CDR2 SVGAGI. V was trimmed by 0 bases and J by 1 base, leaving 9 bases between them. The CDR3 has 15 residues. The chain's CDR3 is CASSYSARGNTEAFF. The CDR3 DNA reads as TGTGCCAGCAGTTACTCGGCCAGGGGGAACACTGAAGCTTTCTTT.

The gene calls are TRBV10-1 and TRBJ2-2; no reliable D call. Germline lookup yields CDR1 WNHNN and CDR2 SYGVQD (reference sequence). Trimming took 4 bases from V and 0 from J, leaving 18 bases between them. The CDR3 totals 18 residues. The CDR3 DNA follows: TGCGCCAGCAGTGGTTTAAGATCCGTGACTCCGAACACCGGGGAGCTGTTTTTT. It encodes CASSGLRSVTPNTGELFF.

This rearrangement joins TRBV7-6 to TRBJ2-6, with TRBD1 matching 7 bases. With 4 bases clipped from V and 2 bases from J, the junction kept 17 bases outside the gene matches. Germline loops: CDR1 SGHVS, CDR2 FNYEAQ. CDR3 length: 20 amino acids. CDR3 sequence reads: CASSSIPGGQSDPGANVLTF. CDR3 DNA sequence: TGTGCCAGCAGCTCCATCCCTGGGGGACAGAGCGATCCTGGGGCCAACGTCCTGACTTTC.

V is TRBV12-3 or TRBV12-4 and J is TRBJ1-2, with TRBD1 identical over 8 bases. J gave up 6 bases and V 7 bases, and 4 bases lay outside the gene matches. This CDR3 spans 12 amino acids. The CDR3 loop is CASTGQGHGYTF. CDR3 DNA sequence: TGTGCCAGCACCGGACAGGGTCATGGCTACACCTTC.

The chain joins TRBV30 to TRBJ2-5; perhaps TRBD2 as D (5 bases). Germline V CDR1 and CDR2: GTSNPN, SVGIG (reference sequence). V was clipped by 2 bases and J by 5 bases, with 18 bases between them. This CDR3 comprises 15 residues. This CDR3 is CAWSPGTSRRETQYF. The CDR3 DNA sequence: TGTGCCTGGAGTCCGGGTACTTCGCGGAGGGAGACCCAGTACTTC.

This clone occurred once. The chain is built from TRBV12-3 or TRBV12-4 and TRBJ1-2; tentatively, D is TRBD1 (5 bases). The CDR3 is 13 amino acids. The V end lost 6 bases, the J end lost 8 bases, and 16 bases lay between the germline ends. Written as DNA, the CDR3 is TGTGCCAGCAGCCCTCCGGGACTACGGGGCTACACCTTC. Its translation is CASSPPGLRGYTF.

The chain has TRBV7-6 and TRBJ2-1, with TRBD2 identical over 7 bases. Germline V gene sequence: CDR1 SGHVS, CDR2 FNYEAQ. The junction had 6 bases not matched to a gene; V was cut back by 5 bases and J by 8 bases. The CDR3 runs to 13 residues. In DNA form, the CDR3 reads TGTGCCAGCAGCCCCGGGGGGAAGGATGAGCAGTTCTTC. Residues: CASSPGGKDEQFF.

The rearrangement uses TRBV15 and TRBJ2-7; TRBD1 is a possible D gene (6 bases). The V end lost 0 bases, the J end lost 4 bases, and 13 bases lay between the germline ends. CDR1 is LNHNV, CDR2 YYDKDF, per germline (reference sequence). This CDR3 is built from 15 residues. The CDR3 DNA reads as TGTGCCACCAGCAGAGATCAGGGGATGGTTTACGAGCAGTACTTC. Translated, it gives CATSRDQGMVYEQYF.